The present TCR beta chain was sequenced within a study of radiation and T cells in renal cell carcinoma. Notes on this clone: Its target is not known.

Per the germline V gene, CDR1 is GTSNPN and CDR2 is SVGIG (reference sequence). CDR3 length: 15 amino acids. Trimming took 3 bases from V and 2 from J; bases not matched to a gene: 8. Time point in this sample: blood 4 weeks post-SBRT, at nephrectomy. Treatment indicated: 15 Gy SBRT to primary tumor, nephrectomy 4 weeks later. Regarding the study as a whole: From baseline, blood top tumor clonotypes peaked at 2 weeks post-radiation.

Sequencing was performed with immunoSEQ multiplex PCR; in TCRdb, only in-frame clones are kept and a portion is missing. The profile covers about 76,000 clones, with 89% appearing a single time and over 5.5% taken by the ten largest. The sequences come from blood, collected from a patient whose treatment included radiotherapy and nephrectomy. The chain carries TRBV30 and TRBJ1-2; TRBD1 aligns across 8 bases. The source of this sequence is a woman between 65 and 79 years old with renal cell carcinoma. CDR3 sequence reads: CAWSPHRGLNYGYTF. Written as DNA, the CDR3 is TGTGCCTGGAGCCCCCACAGGGGGTTGAACTATGGCTACACCTTC.